Shown below are 22 T cell receptor beta chains from a single sample sequenced in a study of beta chain features in type 1 diabetes. Points from the study as a whole: Researchers report that Type 1 diabetes patients had moderately but significantly shorter TCRB CDR3s across all four CD4+ subsets.

Antigens for these TCRs are unknown. Sequencing targeted expressed TCRB transcripts, as all isolated RNA had been reverse transcribed. Assay used: immunoSEQ multiplex PCR; TCRdb lists only in-frame clones, some missing. This sample has under 850,000 clones; under 15% occur once, and the top ten carry less than 0.025%. The specimen sequenced was naive CD4+ T cells from blood. The receptors were sampled from a man between 18 and 35 years old with type 1 diabetes.

This clone has just a few counts. This chain uses TRBV29-1 with TRBJ2-2; 12 bases fit TRBD1. With V trimmed by 4 bases and J by 7 bases, 4 bases remained unmatched. CDR3 size: 14 residues. Germline V lookup: CDR1 SQVTM, CDR2 ANQGSEA. The CDR3, as DNA: TGCAGCGTTGGGGACAGGGGGCAAGGCGGGGAGCTGTTTTTT. Translation: CSVGDRGQGGELFF.

This clone was counted only a few times. This chain's CDR3 is CASSRTPSSSYEQYF. For the CDR3, the DNA is TGTGCCAGTAGTCGGACGCCGTCGAGCTCCTACGAGCAGTACTTC. This rearrangement joins TRBV19 to TRBJ2-7; D gene uncertain. Trimming took 5 bases from V and 0 from J, leaving 14 bases between them. Germline V gene lookup returns CDR1 LNHDA and CDR2 SQIVND (reference sequence). The CDR3 spans 15 residues.

This clone has only a few counts. This sequence joins TRBV27 and TRBJ2-3; 8 bases agree with TRBD1. The J segment lost 6 bases and the V segment lost 5 bases, leaving 13 bases of the junction unmatched. Germline V gene sequence: CDR1 MNHEY, CDR2 SMNVEV (reference sequence). CDR3 size: 16 residues. The CDR3 region is CASSENDRGKRDTQYF. CDR3 DNA sequence: TGTGCCAGCAGTGAGAACGACAGGGGTAAACGGGATACGCAGTATTTT.

Only a few counts were recorded for this clone. This CDR3 is also generated by other DNA sequences in the sample. This chain connects TRBV7-9 to TRBJ1-1; unclear D gene. Germline CDR1 reads SEHNR; CDR2 reads FQNEAQ (reference sequence). The CDR3 contains 14 residues. V shed 1 base and J shed 1 base, with 7 bases lying between them. The CDR3 coding sequence is TGTGCCAGCAGCTTAGGAACAGCGAACACTGAAGCTTTCTTT. Translated: CASSLGTANTEAFF.

The V and J genes are TRBV5-1 and TRBJ2-1; 9 nucleotides align to TRBD1. Germline lookup yields CDR1 SGHRS and CDR2 YFSETQ. The trim removed 4 bases at V and 4 bases at J, leaving 6 bases unmatched. The CDR3 extends over 15 amino acids. CDR3 DNA: TGCGCCAGCAGCGCGGACAGGGGATTTTACAATGAGCAGTTCTTC. It encodes CASSADRGFYNEQFF.

Notes on this clone: Other DNA variants within this sample encode the same CDR3. V gene TRBV30 combines with J gene TRBJ1-5; D is unresolved. V shed 2 bases and J shed 2 bases, with 7 bases lying between them. Per germline, CDR1 GTSNPN and CDR2 SVGIG (reference sequence). CDR3 length: 13 residues. The CDR3 sequence is CAWSLGGNQPQHF. DNA of the CDR3: TGTGCCTGGAGTCTCGGCGGCAATCAGCCCCAGCATTTT.

On this clone: The sample carries other DNA sequences with the same CDR3. The chain employs TRBV10-3 and TRBJ1-2; D may be TRBD1 (6 bases). The CDR3 covers 13 residues. The germline V gene encodes CDR1 ENHRY and CDR2 SYGVKD. Trimming pared 6 bases from V and 0 bases from J, leaving 8 bases between. Written as DNA, the CDR3 is TGTGCCATCAGCGACAGGCCTAACTATGGCTACACCTTC. It is translated as CAISDRPNYGYTF.

The chain has TRBV29-1 and TRBJ1-5, with a tentative D call TRBD1 (5 bases). The CDR3 consists of 12 residues. V lost 7 bases and J 11 bases, leaving 18 bases between the germline ends. Per germline, CDR1 SQVTM and CDR2 ANQGSEA. CDR3 region: CSARTVEGSQHF. DNA of the CDR3: TGCAGCGCTCGGACGGTCGAGGGGTCCCAGCATTTT.

The genes are TRBV2 and TRBJ1-2, with TRBD1 as a possible D gene (6 bases). The V and J ends lost 6 bases and 3 bases respectively, with 11 bases between them. CDR3 length: 13 residues. Germline CDR1 reads SNHLY; CDR2 reads FYNNEI. CDR3 protein: CASREQGYYGYTF. The CDR3 coding sequence is TGTGCCAGCAGGGAACAGGGTTACTATGGCTACACCTTC.

The gene calls are TRBV13 and TRBJ2-3; tentative D call: TRBD1 (6 bases). Trimming cost V 2 bases and J 4 bases, with 13 bases left between them. Germline V gene sequence: CDR1 PRHDT, CDR2 FYEKMQ (reference sequence). The length of the CDR3 is 15 residues. Here the CDR3 DNA reads TGTGCCAGCAGCTTAAGCAGGGGAAGAGCAGATACGCAGTATTTT. It specifies CASSLSRGRADTQYF.

The genes are TRBV5-1 and TRBJ2-1; D may be TRBD2 (6 bases). Germline loops: CDR1 SGHRS, CDR2 YFSETQ. The length of the CDR3 is 15 residues. Trimming shortened V by 0 bases and J by 2 bases, and 9 bases separated the two germline ends. The CDR3 DNA is TGCGCCAGCAGCTTGGAGGCGGGGACCTACAATGAGCAGTTCTTC. Residues: CASSLEAGTYNEQFF.

This clone was observed a handful of times. J is TRBJ2-7 and V is TRBV28; no definite D call. Between the trimmed V and J ends, which lost 4 bases and 2 bases, there was a span of 9 bases. Germline CDR1 and CDR2: MDHEN and SYDVKM. The CDR3 is made up of 13 amino acids. The CDR3 DNA is TGTGCCAGCAGTTCGTTGTCTACCTACGAGCAGTACTTC. Translated: CASSSLSTYEQYF.

This clone was observed a few times. V is TRBV5-1 and J is TRBJ1-1; TRBD1 might be the D (6 bases). Germline V gives CDR1 SGHRS, CDR2 YFSETQ. Trimming took off 3 bases at V and 7 bases at J, with 10 bases between the two ends. This CDR3 region has 12 residues. The DNA for the CDR3 is TGCGCCAGCAGCTCGACAGGACTTGAAGCTTTCTTT. Translated: CASSSTGLEAFF.

This clone was observed a handful of times. The genes are TRBV27 and TRBJ1-2, with no clear D. This CDR3 spans 12 amino acids. Trimming shortened V by 0 bases and J by 8 bases, and 7 bases separated the two germline ends. Germline V gene lookup returns CDR1 MNHEY and CDR2 SMNVEV (reference sequence). The CDR3 nucleotides are TGTGCCAGCAGTTTATCGGGGAACGGCTACACCTTC. Its protein is CASSLSGNGYTF.

This clone was observed a handful of times. The genes are TRBV18 and TRBJ1-6; TRBD1 agrees at 7 bases. In germline, CDR1 is KGHSH, CDR2 LQKENI. The ends lost 6 bases at V and 4 bases at J; junction bases unmatched: 3. This CDR3 is built from 14 residues. For the CDR3, the DNA is TGTGCCAGCTCTCAGGGGGGTTATAATTCACCCCTCCACTTT. Encoded protein: CASSQGGYNSPLHF.

The CDR3 sequence: CASSHGNSYEQYF. The CDR3 coding sequence is TGCGCCAGCAGCCATGGGAACTCCTACGAGCAGTACTTC. The chain is built from TRBV4-1 and TRBJ2-7; D gene ambiguous. The germline gives CDR1 MGHRA, CDR2 YSYEKL. The CDR3 has 13 amino acids. Deletions cut 3 bases from V and 0 bases from J, with 6 bases between.

This clone occurred a few times. This sequence joins TRBV13 and TRBJ2-7, with D tentatively TRBD2 (6 bases). V was cut by 5 bases and J by 1 base, with 12 bases left in between. CDR3 size: 14 residues. Germline assignment: CDR1 PRHDT and CDR2 FYEKMQ (reference sequence). CDR3 DNA sequence: TGTGCCAGCAGCCAAGGGAGGCCGTCCTACGAGCAGTACTTC. This sequence encodes CASSQGRPSYEQYF.

This clone was seen a few times. The chain combines TRBV30 with TRBJ2-7, with D possibly being TRBD1 or TRBD2 (5 bases each). Germline V gene sequence: CDR1 GTSNPN, CDR2 SVGIG (reference sequence). This CDR3 has 15 residues. The V end was cut by 3 bases, the J end by 0 bases, with 15 bases between. The DNA for the CDR3 is TGTGCCTGGAGCGGGCAGGGACGGAGCTCCTACGAGCAGTACTTC. Translated, it gives CAWSGQGRSSYEQYF. The entire variable domain, with the rest obtained from reference TRBV30 and TRBJ2-7, is as follows: SQTIHQWPATLVQPVGSPLSLECTVEGTSNPNLYWYRQAAGRGLQLLFYSVGIGQISSEVPQNLSASRPQDRQFILSSKKLLLSDSGFYLCAWSGQGRSSYEQYFGPGTRLTVT.

The chain uses TRBV6-6 and TRBJ2-7; TRBD1 matches 7 bases. CDR3 length: 12 amino acids. Germline V gene data show CDR1 as MNHNY and CDR2 as SVGAGI (reference sequence). Trimming removed 5 bases from V and 4 bases from J; junction bases left unmatched: 2. The CDR3 sequence: CASSDREYEQYF. CDR3 coding DNA: TGTGCCAGCAGTGACAGGGAGTACGAGCAGTACTTC.

In its sample, this clone was seen a few times. The identical CDR3 is also encoded by other nucleotide sequences in the sample. V and J are TRBV30 and TRBJ1-5; D might be TRBD1 (5 bases). The CDR3 consists of 13 residues. The ends were cut back, 2 bases at V and 4 bases at J, with 9 bases in the middle. Germline V CDR1 and CDR2: GTSNPN, SVGIG (reference sequence). The CDR3 is CAWSPDSNQPQHF. Written as DNA, the CDR3 is TGTGCCTGGAGTCCCGACAGTAATCAGCCCCAGCATTTT.

This clone was counted between two and nine times. The gene calls are TRBV29-1 and TRBJ1-1; a weak D match, TRBD1 (6 bases). Germline CDR1 and CDR2: SQVTM and ANQGSEA. Trimming shortened V by 6 bases and J by 5 bases, and 19 bases separated the two germline ends. This CDR3 comprises 14 residues. Here the CDR3 reads CSVRKPQGRTEAFF. Written as DNA, the CDR3 is TGCAGCGTGCGGAAACCGCAGGGGAGGACTGAAGCTTTCTTT.

The J gene is TRBJ1-6, the V gene TRBV9; tentative D call: TRBD1 (5 bases). The germline V gene has CDR1 SGDLS and CDR2 YYNGEE. The CDR3 length is 23 residues. The V gene lost 0 bases and the J gene lost 8 bases, with 36 bases spanning the gap. For the CDR3, the DNA is TGTGCCAGCAGCGTAGATCGCCAAAGTTCAGGTGTCAGGCGAAATGGGGCCCATTCACCCCTCCACTTT. It codes for CASSVDRQSSGVRRNGAHSPLHF.